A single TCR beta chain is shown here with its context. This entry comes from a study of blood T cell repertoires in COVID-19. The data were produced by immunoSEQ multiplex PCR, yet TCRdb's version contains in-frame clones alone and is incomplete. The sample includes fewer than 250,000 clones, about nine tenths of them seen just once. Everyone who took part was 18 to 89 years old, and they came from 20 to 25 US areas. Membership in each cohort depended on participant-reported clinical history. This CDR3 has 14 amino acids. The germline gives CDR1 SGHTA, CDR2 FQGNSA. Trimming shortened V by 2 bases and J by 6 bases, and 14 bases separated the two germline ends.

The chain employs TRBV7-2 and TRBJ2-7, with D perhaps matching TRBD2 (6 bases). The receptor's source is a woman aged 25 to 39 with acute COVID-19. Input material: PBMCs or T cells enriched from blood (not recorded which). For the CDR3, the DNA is TGTGCCAGCAGCTTAACTAGCCTCACTATCGAGCAGTACTTC. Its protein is CASSLTSLTIEQYF.